Listed here is a single T cell receptor beta chain. The antigen remains unidentified. The V gene's germline CDR1 is SGDLS and CDR2 YYNGEE. V gave up 0 bases and J gave up 7 bases, with 10 bases separating them. This CDR3 is built from 13 residues. Assay: immunoSEQ multiplex PCR; the TCRdb copy retains only in-frame clones and omits some. The sample has roughly 25,000 clones, around 93% seen once; the top ten hold roughly 0.28%. These data belong to a study of monozygotic twins with cystic fibrosis. Findings and caveats of the study: Nucleotide-identical clonotype sharing was significantly higher within monozygotic CF twin pairs than between unrelated CF individuals. Low clonality (median about 0.0095) suggested a mostly naive repertoire. V usage most resembled the co-twin in 13 of 16 pairs.

This TCR was recovered from a girl aged 2 to 10 with cystic fibrosis. Sequencing input: blood. The chain has TRBV9 and TRBJ1-1, with D tentatively TRBD1 (5 bases). In DNA, the CDR3 is TGTGCCAGCAGCGTAGGGGGGGTTGGTGAAGCTTTCTTT. It specifies CASSVGGVGEAFF.